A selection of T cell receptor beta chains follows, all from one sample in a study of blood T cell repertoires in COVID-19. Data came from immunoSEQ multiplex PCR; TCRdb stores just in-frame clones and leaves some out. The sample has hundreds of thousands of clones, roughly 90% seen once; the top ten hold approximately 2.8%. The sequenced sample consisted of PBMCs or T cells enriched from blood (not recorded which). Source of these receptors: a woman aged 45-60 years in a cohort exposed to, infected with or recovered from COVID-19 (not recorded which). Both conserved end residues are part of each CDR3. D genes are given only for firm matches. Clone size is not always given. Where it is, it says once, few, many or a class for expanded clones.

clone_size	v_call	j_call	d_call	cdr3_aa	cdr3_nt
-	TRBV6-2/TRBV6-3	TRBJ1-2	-	CASSYQDGGRATYGYTF	TGTGCCAGCAGTTACCAAGATGGCGGCAGGGCGACCTATGGCTACACCTTC
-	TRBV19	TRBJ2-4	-	CASSILGSIQYF	TGTGCCAGTAGTATTCTGGGCAGCATTCAGTACTTC
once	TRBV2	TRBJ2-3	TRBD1	CASSGQGYGTDTQYF	TGTGCCAGCAGTGGACAGGGTTATGGCACAGATACGCAGTATTTT
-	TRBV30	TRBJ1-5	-	CAWSPGTTNQPQHF	TGTGCCTGGAGCCCCGGGACAACCAATCAGCCCCAGCATTTT
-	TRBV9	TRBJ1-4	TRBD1	CASSVGSGGRSNEKLFF	TGTGCCAGCAGCGTAGGCTCAGGGGGCCGGTCTAATGAAAAACTGTTTTTT
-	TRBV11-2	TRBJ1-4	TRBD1	CASSLGPTGEEKLFF	TGTGCCAGCAGCTTAGGTCCAACAGGGGAGGAAAAACTGTTTTTT
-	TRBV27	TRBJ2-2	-	CASSFGQPLTGELFF	TGTGCCAGCAGTTTTGGGCAGCCTCTAACCGGGGAGCTGTTTTTT
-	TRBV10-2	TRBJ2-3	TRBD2	CASSEVGGTTDTQYF	TGCGCCAGCAGTGAGGTCGGGGGGACCACAGATACGCAGTATTTT
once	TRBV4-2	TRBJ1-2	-	CASSQDRAGSYGYTF	TGTGCCAGCAGCCAAGATCGGGCGGGGTCTTATGGCTACACCTTC
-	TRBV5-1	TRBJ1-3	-	CASRNTGTGNTIYF	TGCGCCAGCAGAAATACAGGGACTGGAAACACCATATATTTT
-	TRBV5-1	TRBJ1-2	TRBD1	CASSTDRGPHGYTF	TGCGCCAGCAGCACGGACAGGGGCCCACATGGCTACACCTTC
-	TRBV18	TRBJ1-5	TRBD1	CASSPETGGHGNQPQHF	TGTGCCAGCTCACCGGAGACAGGGGGACACGGCAATCAGCCCCAGCATTTT
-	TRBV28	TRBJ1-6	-	CASQGALLSHFF	TGTGCCAGCCAGGGCGCCCTTCTATCGCATTTCTTT
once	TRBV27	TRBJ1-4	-	CASASTGNEKLFF	TGTGCCAGCGCTTCGACGGGAAATGAAAAACTGTTTTTT
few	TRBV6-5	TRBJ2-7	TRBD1	CASSYGTGGSYEQYF	TGTGCCAGCAGTTACGGGACAGGGGGCAGTTACGAGCAGTACTTC
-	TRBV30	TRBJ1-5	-	CAWSPTWRQPQHF	TGTGCCTGGAGTCCAACTTGGAGGCAGCCCCAGCATTTT
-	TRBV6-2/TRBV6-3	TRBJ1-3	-	CASSSQWAGRSGNTIYF	TGTGCCAGCAGTTCCCAGTGGGCGGGCCGCTCTGGAAACACCATATATTTT